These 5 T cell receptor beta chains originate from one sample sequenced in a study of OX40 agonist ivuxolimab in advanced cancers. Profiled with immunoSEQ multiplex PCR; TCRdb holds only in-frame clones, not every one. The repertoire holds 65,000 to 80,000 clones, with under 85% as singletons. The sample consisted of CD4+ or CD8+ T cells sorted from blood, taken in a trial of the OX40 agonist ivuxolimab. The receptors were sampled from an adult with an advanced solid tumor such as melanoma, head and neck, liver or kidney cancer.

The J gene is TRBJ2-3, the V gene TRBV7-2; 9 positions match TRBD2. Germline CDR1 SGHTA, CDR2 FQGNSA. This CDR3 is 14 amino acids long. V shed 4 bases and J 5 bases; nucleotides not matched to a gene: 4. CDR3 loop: CASSYSGSIDTQYF. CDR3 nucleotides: TGTGCCAGCAGCTATAGCGGGAGTATAGATACGCAGTATTTT.

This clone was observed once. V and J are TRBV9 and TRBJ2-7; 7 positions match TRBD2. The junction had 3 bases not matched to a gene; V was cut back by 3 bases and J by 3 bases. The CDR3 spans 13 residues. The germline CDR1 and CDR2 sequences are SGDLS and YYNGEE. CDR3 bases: TGTGCCAGCAGCGAGCGGGACGACTACGAGCAGTACTTC. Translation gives CASSERDDYEQYF.

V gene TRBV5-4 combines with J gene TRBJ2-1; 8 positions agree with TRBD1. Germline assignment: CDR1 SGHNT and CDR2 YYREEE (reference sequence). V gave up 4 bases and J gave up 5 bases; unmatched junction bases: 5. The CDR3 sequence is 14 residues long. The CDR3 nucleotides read TGTGCCAGCAGCACTGGACAGGGCCACAATGAGCAGTTCTTC. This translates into CASSTGQGHNEQFF. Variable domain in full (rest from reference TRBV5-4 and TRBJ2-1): ETGVTQSPTHLIKTRGQQVTLRCSSQSGHNTVSWYQQALGQGPQFIFQYYREEENGRGNFPPRFSGLQFPNYSSELNVNALELDDSALYLCASSTGQGHNEQFFGPGTRLTVL.

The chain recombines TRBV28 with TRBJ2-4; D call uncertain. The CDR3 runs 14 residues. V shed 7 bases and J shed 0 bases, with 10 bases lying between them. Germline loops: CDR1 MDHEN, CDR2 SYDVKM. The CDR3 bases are TGTGCCAGCACCAAGGTGGTAGCCAAAAACATTCAGTACTTC. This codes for CASTKVVAKNIQYF.

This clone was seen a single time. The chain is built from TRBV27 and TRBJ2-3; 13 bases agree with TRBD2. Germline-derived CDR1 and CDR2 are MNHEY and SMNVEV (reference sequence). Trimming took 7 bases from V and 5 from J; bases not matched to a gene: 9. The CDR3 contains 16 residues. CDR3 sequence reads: CASKPLAGGPGDTQYF. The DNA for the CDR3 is TGTGCCAGCAAGCCACTAGCGGGAGGGCCAGGAGATACGCAGTATTTT.